The source of this T cell receptor beta chain is a study of metastatic and nonmetastatic thyroid tumors. This clone was picked up a small number of times. Looked up from germline, CDR1 is MDHEN and CDR2 is SYDVKM. V was shortened by 3 bases and J by 7 bases, with 6 bases between the two germline ends. The CDR3 length is 11 residues. TCRdb re-clonotyped the PCR reads via MiXCR. The sample consists of over 50,000 clones, 25% to 35% of them appearing once. Before thyroid surgery, none of the patients had received any treatment. The chain has TRBV28 and TRBJ1-2; no definite D call. Specimen: blood. This receptor was taken from a female donor with papillary thyroid cancer or a benign thyroid nodule (not recorded which). Some clones in this sample may be carry-over from other donors' samples. CDR3 loop: CASSFRGGYTF. The DNA for the CDR3 is TGTGCCAGCAGTTTTAGAGGTGGCTACACCTTC.